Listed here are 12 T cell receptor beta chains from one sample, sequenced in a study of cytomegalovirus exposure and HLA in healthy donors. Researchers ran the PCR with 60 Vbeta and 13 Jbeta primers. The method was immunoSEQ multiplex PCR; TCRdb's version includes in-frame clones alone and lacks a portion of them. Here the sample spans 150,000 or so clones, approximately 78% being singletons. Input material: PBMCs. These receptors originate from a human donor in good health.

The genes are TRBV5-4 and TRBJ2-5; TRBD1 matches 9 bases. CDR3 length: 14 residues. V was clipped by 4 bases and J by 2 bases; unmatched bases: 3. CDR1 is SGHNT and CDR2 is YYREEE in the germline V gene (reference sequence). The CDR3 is CASSQGQGQETQYF. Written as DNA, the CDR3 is TGTGCCAGCAGCCAGGGACAGGGACAAGAGACCCAGTACTTC.

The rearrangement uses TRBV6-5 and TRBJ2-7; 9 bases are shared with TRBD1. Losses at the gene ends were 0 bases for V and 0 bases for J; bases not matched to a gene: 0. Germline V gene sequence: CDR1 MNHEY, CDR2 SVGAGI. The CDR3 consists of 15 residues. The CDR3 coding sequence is TGTGCCAGCAGTTACTCGACAGGGGGCTCCTACGAGCAGTACTTC. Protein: CASSYSTGGSYEQYF.

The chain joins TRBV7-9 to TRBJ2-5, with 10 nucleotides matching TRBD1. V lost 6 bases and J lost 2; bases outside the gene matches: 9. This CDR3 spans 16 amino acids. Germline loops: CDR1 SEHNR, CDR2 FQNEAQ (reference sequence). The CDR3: CASSRIPGQGQETQYF. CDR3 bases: TGTGCCAGCAGTCGAATCCCGGGACAGGGGCAAGAGACCCAGTACTTC. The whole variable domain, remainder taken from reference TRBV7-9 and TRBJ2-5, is DTGVSQNPRHKITKRGQNVTFRCDPISEHNRLYWYRQTLGQGPEFLTYFQNEAQLEKSRLLSDRFSAERPKGSFSTLEIQRTEQGDSAMYLCASSRIPGQGQETQYFGPGTRLLVL.

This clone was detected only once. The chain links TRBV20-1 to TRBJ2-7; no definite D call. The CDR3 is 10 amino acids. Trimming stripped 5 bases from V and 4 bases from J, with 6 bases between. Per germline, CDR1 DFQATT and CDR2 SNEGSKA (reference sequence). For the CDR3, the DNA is TGCAGTGCTCACAAGTACGAGCAGTACTTC. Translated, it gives CSAHKYEQYF.

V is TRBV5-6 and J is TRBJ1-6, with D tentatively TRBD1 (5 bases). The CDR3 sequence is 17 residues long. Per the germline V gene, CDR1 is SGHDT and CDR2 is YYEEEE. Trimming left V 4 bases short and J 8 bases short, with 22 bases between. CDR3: CASSRTGYGGDDSPLHF. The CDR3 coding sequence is TGTGCCAGCAGCCGTACGGGGTATGGGGGGGATGATTCACCCCTCCACTTT.

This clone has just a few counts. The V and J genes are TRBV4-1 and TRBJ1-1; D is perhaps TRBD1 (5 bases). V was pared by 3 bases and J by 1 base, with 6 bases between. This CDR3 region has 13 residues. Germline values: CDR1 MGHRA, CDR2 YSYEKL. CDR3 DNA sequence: TGCGCCAGCAGCCAGACAGAGAACACTGAAGCTTTCTTT. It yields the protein CASSQTENTEAFF.

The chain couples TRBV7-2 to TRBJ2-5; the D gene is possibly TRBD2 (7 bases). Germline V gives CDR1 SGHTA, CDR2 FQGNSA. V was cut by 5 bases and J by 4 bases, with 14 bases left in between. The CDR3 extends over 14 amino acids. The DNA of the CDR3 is TGTGCCAGCAGCCCCGGGGGGCGGGGAGAGACCCAGTACTTC. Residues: CASSPGGRGETQYF.

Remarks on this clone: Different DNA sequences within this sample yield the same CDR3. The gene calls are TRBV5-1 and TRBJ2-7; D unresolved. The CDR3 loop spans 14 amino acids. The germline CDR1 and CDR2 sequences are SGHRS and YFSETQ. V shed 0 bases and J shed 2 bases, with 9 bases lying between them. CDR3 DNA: TGCGCCAGCAGCTTGGCTCCAGGCCCCTACGAGCAGTACTTC. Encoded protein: CASSLAPGPYEQYF.

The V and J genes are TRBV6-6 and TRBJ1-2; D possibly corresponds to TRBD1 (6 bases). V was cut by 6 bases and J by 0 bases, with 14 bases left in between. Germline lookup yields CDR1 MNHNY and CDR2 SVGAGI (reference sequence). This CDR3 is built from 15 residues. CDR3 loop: CASSRAQGTNYGYTF. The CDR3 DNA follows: TGTGCCAGCAGCCGCGCGCAGGGGACTAACTATGGCTACACCTTC.

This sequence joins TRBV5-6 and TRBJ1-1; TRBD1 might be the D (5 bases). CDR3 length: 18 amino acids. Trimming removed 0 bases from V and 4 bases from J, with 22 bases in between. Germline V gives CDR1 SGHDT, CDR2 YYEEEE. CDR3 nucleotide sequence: TGTGCCAGCAGCTTGGACCGGGGCGGGACGCCTACCTCCACTGAAGCTTTCTTT. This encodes CASSLDRGGTPTSTEAFF.

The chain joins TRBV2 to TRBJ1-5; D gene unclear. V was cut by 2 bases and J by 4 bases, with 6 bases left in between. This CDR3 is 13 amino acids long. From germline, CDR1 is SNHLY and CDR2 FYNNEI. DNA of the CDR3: TGTGCCAGCAGTGAACTTATTAATCAGCCCCAGCATTTT. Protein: CASSELINQPQHF.

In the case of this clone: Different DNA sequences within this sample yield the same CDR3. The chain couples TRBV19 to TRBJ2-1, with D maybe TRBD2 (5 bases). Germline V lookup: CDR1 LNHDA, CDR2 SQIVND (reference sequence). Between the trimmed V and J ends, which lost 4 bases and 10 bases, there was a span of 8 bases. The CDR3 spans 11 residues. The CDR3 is CASSNGGEQFF. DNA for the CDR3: TGTGCCAGTAGTAACGGCGGGGAGCAGTTCTTC.